The present T cell receptor (beta chain) was sequenced within a study of OX40 agonist ivuxolimab in advanced cancers. General notes on the study: Ivuxolimab was a fully human IgG2 agonistic monoclonal antibody targeting the costimulatory receptor OX40 (CD134). The point of sequencing TCRbeta in the periphery was to test whether ivuxolimab changed TCR sequence diversity and drove clonal T-cell expansion. The monotherapy dose-escalation portion (N ≈ 52 patients) of the phase I ivuxolimab trial is reported in the paper. Prior anti-PD-1, anti-PD-L1 or anti-CTLA-4 therapy was permitted, and checkpoint inhibitors had been received by 30% to 40% of dose-escalation patients. In the dose-escalation cohort, approximately 82% of patients were male, and the mean age was around 60 years with a range of roughly 23 to 90. Intravenous ivuxolimab was administered to patients every 2 weeks at six dose levels: 0.01, 0.1, 0.3, 1.5, 3 and 10 mg/kg. Among the 50 to 55 dose-escalation patients, 19 had hepatocellular carcinoma, roughly 15 melanoma, 9 renal cell carcinoma and 9 head and neck cancer. Partial responses occurred in three dose-escalation patients: two with cutaneous melanoma and one with hepatocellular carcinoma.

Study-level results and caveats: Partial responders in the 0.1-3.0 mg/kg groups had among the lowest normalized peripheral clonal expansion, especially among CD8+ T cells. Antigen specificity was not determined for the clonally expanded peripheral T cells. Low levels of normalized T-cell clonal expansion were also seen in some patients who did not respond. At doses of 0.1 to 3.0 mg/kg, clonal expansion of both CD4+ and CD8+ blood T cells was observed from baseline to week 6. On average, CD8+ T cells showed more expanded clones than CD4+ T cells after ivuxolimab.

The CDR3 holds 15 amino acids from the cysteine to the phenylalanine. Only CDR3 DNA is held: 45 bases, read in frame from base 1. From a lookup of the germline V gene, CDR1 and CDR2 are MGHRA and YSYEKL. Trimming removed 4 bases from V and 4 bases from J; the gene matches leave 10 bases unexplained. This clone was seen only once. It has no known antigen specificity. The input lacks base qualities; no much larger clone sits a single base away. To sequence the TCRbeta CDR3 region, genomic DNA was isolated from the sorted cells. The immunoSEQ Assay was used to sequence the TCRbeta CDR3 regions. Entries here come from immuneACCESS through TCRdb and include only in-frame sequences with V and J called. Some clones fail to appear in such tables; in the studies checked, an unresolved V gene covers under half of the shortfall, and the cause of the remainder is unknown. This sample comprises approximately 100,000 clones, over 75% of them detected only once. The ten largest clones take up less than 5% of the sample.

The trial excluded patients who had a history of autoimmune disease or were on systemic immunosuppression. Peripheral blood for TCR sequencing was drawn from every dose cohort at baseline, at cycle 4 day 1 and at cycle 7 day 1. Samples came from an open-label, multicenter, first-in-human phase I dose-escalation trial of ivuxolimab. Adults with locally advanced or metastatic head and neck squamous cell, hepatocellular, melanoma or renal cell carcinoma were enrolled in the trial. Before TCR sequencing, CD4+ and CD8+ T cells were separately sorted from peripheral blood. Material: CD4+ or CD8+ T cells sorted from blood, obtained in a trial of the OX40 agonist ivuxolimab. The rearranged chain carries TRBV4-1 and TRBJ2-7, and 7 bases in between align with TRBD2. This receptor was obtained from an adult with an advanced solid tumor such as melanoma, head and neck, liver or kidney cancer. The DNA reads TGCGCCAGCAGCCGTGGCGGGAGTGATTTTTACGAGCAGTACTTC. This sequence encodes CASSRGGSDFYEQYF.